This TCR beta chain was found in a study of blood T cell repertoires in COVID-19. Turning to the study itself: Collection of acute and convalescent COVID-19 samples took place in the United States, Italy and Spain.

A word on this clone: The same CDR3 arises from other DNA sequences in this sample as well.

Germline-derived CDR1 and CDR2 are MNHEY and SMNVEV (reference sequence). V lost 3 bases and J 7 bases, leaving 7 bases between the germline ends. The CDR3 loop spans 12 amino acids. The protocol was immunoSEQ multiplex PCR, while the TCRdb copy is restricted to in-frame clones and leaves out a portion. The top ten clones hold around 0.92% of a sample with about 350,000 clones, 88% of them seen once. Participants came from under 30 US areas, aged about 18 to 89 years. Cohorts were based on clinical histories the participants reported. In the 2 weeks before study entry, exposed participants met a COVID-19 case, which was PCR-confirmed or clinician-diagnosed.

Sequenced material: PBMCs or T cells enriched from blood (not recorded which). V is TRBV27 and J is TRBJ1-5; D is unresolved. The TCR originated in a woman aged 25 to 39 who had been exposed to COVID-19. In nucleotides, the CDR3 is TGTGCCAGCAGTTTCCTAGGACAGCCCCAGCATTTT. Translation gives CASSFLGQPQHF.